The 8 T cell receptor beta chains listed next were all sequenced from one sample in a study of cytomegalovirus exposure and HLA in healthy donors. Only in-frame clones appear in the TCRdb table, and some are missing; sequencing was by immunoSEQ multiplex PCR. Altogether some 79,000 clones are present, 90% to 95% being singletons, with the ten largest covering roughly 3.2%. The sample was PBMCs. These receptors originate from a woman between 18 and 29 years old in good health and CMV-seropositive.

The chain couples TRBV2 to TRBJ2-1, with 7 bases fitting TRBD2. The CDR3 runs to 13 residues. Germline trimming cut 8 bases from V and 5 bases from J; bases unmatched to any gene: 6. The germline CDR1 and CDR2 sequences are SNHLY and FYNNEI. This CDR3 is CASGRERDNEQFF. DNA of the CDR3: TGTGCCAGCGGGCGGGAGCGAGACAATGAGCAGTTCTTC. Looking up the rest from reference TRBV2 and TRBJ2-1 gives the full variable domain: EPEVTQTPSHQVTQMGQEVILRCVPISNHLYFYWYRQILGQKVEFLVSFYNNEISEKSEIFDDQFSVERPDGSNFTLKIRSTKLEDSAMYFCASGRERDNEQFFGPGTRLTVL.

The table lists this clone with a count of one. The chain combines TRBV11-2 with TRBJ1-4, with no clear D. This CDR3 is 14 amino acids long. Per the germline V gene, CDR1 is SGHAT and CDR2 is FQNNGV. Trimming took off 1 base at V and 4 bases at J, with 7 bases between the two ends. The chain's CDR3 is CASSLVQVNEKLFF. In DNA, the CDR3 is TGTGCCAGCAGCTTAGTGCAGGTTAATGAAAAACTGTTTTTT.

The V and J genes are TRBV6-5 and TRBJ2-7; TRBD1 matches 9 bases. Germline loops: CDR1 MNHEY, CDR2 SVGAGI. CDR3 size: 14 residues. V trimming: 6 bases; J trimming: 2 bases; junction bases outside the gene matches: 5. The CDR3 loop reads CASSRDRVAYEQYF. In DNA form, the CDR3 reads TGTGCCAGCAGCCGGGACAGGGTCGCCTACGAGCAGTACTTC.

This clone has a single count. This CDR3 reads CAVGADQETQYF. CDR3 in DNA: TGTGCCGTAGGGGCAGATCAAGAGACCCAGTACTTC. This chain connects TRBV7-8 to TRBJ2-5, with D possibly being TRBD1 (5 bases). Germline V gene sequence: CDR1 SGHVS, CDR2 FQNEAQ. The CDR3 covers 12 residues. V was trimmed by 11 bases and J by 2 bases, leaving 12 bases between them.

The J gene is TRBJ2-5, the V gene TRBV13; TRBD1 matches 10 bases. The DNA end is more similar to TRBJ2-7, so the J call may be wrong. CDR3 size: 15 residues. CDR1 PRHDT and CDR2 FYEKMQ come from the germline V gene (reference sequence). This chain's CDR3 is CASSLGTGGEYEQYF. CDR3 coding DNA: TGTGCCAGCAGCTTAGGGACAGGGGGCGAGTACGAGCAGTACTTC.

The rearrangement links TRBV7-9 to TRBJ2-7; D is ambiguous. CDR1 is SEHNR and CDR2 is FQNEAQ in the germline V gene (reference sequence). V was pared by 6 bases and J by 1 base, with 7 bases between. CDR3 length: 12 residues. DNA of the CDR3: TGTGCCAGCAGTCCTCAGTCCTACGAGCAGTACTTC. As protein: CASSPQSYEQYF.

This clone appeared once. V usage is TRBV4-1 and J usage is TRBJ2-7; 10 bases are a match to TRBD1. V lost 3 bases and J lost 6; bases outside the gene matches: 8. The CDR3 loop spans 15 amino acids. Germline V gene data show CDR1 as MGHRA and CDR2 as YSYEKL. The DNA of the CDR3 is TGCGCCAGCAGCCATAGGGACAGGGGCGGCGGCGAGCAGTACTTC. Translating it yields CASSHRDRGGGEQYF.

The CDR3 region has the DNA TGCGCCAGCAGCTTATCTAGCGGGGTCAGGTATGAGCAGTTCTTC. It codes for CASSLSSGVRYEQFF. The chain links TRBV5-1 to TRBJ2-1; 9 nucleotides agree with TRBD2. Germline CDR1 and CDR2: SGHRS and YFSETQ. The CDR3 extends over 15 amino acids. The V gene end was trimmed by 2 bases and the J gene end by 8 bases; junction bases not matched to a gene: 8. The full variable domain, with the rest looked up from reference TRBV5-1 and TRBJ2-1, is KAGVTQTPRYLIKTRGQQVTLSCSPISGHRSVSWYQQTPGQGLQFLFEYFSETQRNKGNFPGRFSGRQFSNSRSEMNVSTLELGDSALYLCASSLSSGVRYEQFFGPGTRLTVL.